A single sample gave rise to the 20 T cell receptor beta chains below, sequenced in a study of regulatory T cells in long-lasting Graves disease. Investigators prepared the TCR beta libraries by applying iRepertoire HTBI primers and Arm-PCR of CDR3 regions. TCRdb ran MiXCR on the multiplex PCR reads and lists one entry per CDR3 protein. The data contain 500,000 to 700,000 distinct CDR3 sequences, approximately 15% of them singletons. Time point described: newly diagnosed GD, antithyroid drugs for less than 3 months. With RNA extracted from PBMCs as input, the TCR library was made. The same specimen was also included in a second study, on T cells in Graves' hyperthyroidism and ophthalmopathy.

The sample here was peripheral blood mononuclear cells (PBMCs), taken at new diagnosis, from a patient treated with antithyroid drugs. The source of these receptors is a woman aged 25 to 39 with Graves disease.

This clonotype was recorded many times. At one boundary the junction diverges from the germline segment, which might be a read error. The chain combines TRBV5-1 with TRBJ2-1; TRBD2 aligns across 8 bases. This CDR3 region has 15 residues. Germline V CDR1 and CDR2: SGHRS, YFSETQ. The CDR3 here is CASSLGTSGNNEQFF. For the CDR3, the DNA is TGTGCCAGCAGCTTAGGGACTAGTGGAAACAATGAGCAGTTCTTC.

CDR3 bases: TGTGCCAGTAATCCAGCGGGAGCACGGTCCTACAATGAGCAGTTCTTC. Encoded protein: CASNPAGARSYNEQFF. The chain is built from TRBV19 and TRBJ2-1; the match to TRBD2 covers 8 bases. V was clipped by 7 bases and J by 1 base; unmatched bases: 9. CDR1 and CDR2 from the germline V gene are LNHDA and SQIVND (reference sequence). The CDR3 runs 16 residues.

This clonotype was detected ten times or more. The chain carries TRBV7-8 and TRBJ2-1, with a weak D call TRBD2 (6 bases). V was cut by 1 base and J by 2 bases, with 12 bases left in between. The CDR3 sequence is 16 residues long. Germline assignment: CDR1 SGHVS and CDR2 FQNEAQ. For the CDR3, the DNA is TGTGCCAGCAGCTTAGAAGGGACTCCCCCCTACAATGAGCAGTTCTTC. This sequence encodes CASSLEGTPPYNEQFF.

The chain links TRBV6-2 or TRBV6-3 to TRBJ2-7; 7 bases match TRBD1. The CDR3 length is 16 residues. CDR1 is MNHEY, CDR2 SVGEGT, per germline. The ends lost 0 bases at V and 3 bases at J; junction bases unmatched: 8. CDR3 sequence (DNA): TGTGCCAGCAGTTACTCGAGTTCGGACAGGTACTACGAGCAGTACTTC. The encoded protein is CASSYSSSDRYYEQYF.

The table lists this clonotype with many counts. The chain recombines TRBV6-1 with TRBJ2-1, with D unclear. The CDR3 is 13 amino acids. Germline loops: CDR1 MNHNS, CDR2 SASEGT. V was cut by 3 bases and J by 6 bases, with 9 bases left in between. CDR3 in amino acids: CASSDSHFNEQFF. The CDR3 DNA reads TGTGCCAGCAGTGATAGTCATTTCAATGAGCAGTTCTTC.

This clonotype was observed a few times. V is TRBV20-1 and J is TRBJ2-7; maybe TRBD1 (6 bases). This CDR3 is 12 amino acids long. Trimming stripped 3 bases from V and 2 bases from J, with 8 bases between. From germline, CDR1 is DFQATT and CDR2 SNEGSKA (reference sequence). This CDR3 is CSARDSTYEQYF. The DNA of the CDR3 is TGCAGTGCTAGGGACAGTACCTACGAGCAGTACTTC.

This clonotype was seen ten or more times. V usage is TRBV28 and J usage is TRBJ1-1; D remains ambiguous. CDR3 length equals 14 residues. In germline, CDR1 is MDHEN, CDR2 SYDVKM. The ends were cut back, 1 base at V and 1 base at J, with 7 bases in the middle. DNA of the CDR3: TGTGCCAGCAGTTTATTCGGAGAGAACACTGAAGCTTTCTTT. Encoded protein: CASSLFGENTEAFF. Together with reference TRBV28 and TRBJ1-1, the CDR3 gives the full variable domain: DVKVTQSSRYLVKRTGEKVFLECVQDMDHENMFWYRQDPGLGLRLIYFSYDVKMKEKGDIPEGYSVSREKKERFSLILESASTNQTSMYLCASSLFGENTEAFFGQGTRLTVV.

The gene calls are TRBV20-1 and TRBJ1-5; 8 nucleotides align to TRBD1. Germline trimming cut 7 bases from V and 3 bases from J; bases unmatched to any gene: 2. The CDR3 totals 12 residues. The V gene's germline CDR1 is DFQATT and CDR2 SNEGSKA (reference sequence). The CDR3, as DNA: TGCAGTGGGGACAGGATCAATCAGCCCCAGCATTTT. Translation gives CSGDRINQPQHF.

This clonotype has ten or more counts. The rearrangement uses TRBV20-1 and TRBJ1-1, with 7 bases aligning to TRBD1. Trimming cost V 6 bases and J 4 bases; bases outside gene matches: 2. This CDR3 is 11 amino acids long. In germline, CDR1 is DFQATT, CDR2 SNEGSKA (reference sequence). The CDR3 region is CSAPGGTEAFF. The CDR3 DNA reads TGCAGTGCCCCAGGGGGCACTGAAGCTTTCTTT.

This clonotype has a count of ten or more. This chain connects TRBV6-1 to TRBJ1-5; D might be TRBD1 (6 bases). The ends were cut back, 6 bases at V and 6 bases at J, with 33 bases in the middle. The CDR3 covers 20 residues. The germline CDR1 and CDR2 sequences are MNHNS and SASEGT. CDR3 sequence reads: CASSETFLMGGAESSQPQHF. The CDR3 coding sequence is TGTGCCAGCAGCGAAACGTTCCTAATGGGGGGCGCCGAGTCATCTCAGCCCCAGCATTTT.

As regards this clonotype: A junction end diverges from the germline sequence, so it may reflect a read error. The rearrangement links TRBV5-1 to TRBJ2-7, with D maybe TRBD1 (5 bases). The CDR3 runs 15 residues. Germline lookup yields CDR1 SGHRS and CDR2 YFSETQ. CDR3 loop: CASSLRQIRAYEQYF. CDR3 coding DNA: TGTGCCAGCAGCTTACGACAGATTCGAGCCTACGAGCAGTACTTC.

This clonotype was observed many times. This chain uses TRBV27 with TRBJ2-3, with D hard to call. V lost 4 bases to trimming and J lost 1 base, with 12 bases between them. The CDR3 has 15 amino acids. Germline loops: CDR1 MNHEY, CDR2 SMNVEV (reference sequence). CDR3 protein: CASSSPVGGTDTQYF. Written as DNA, the CDR3 is TGTGCCAGCAGTTCCCCAGTGGGTGGCACAGATACGCAGTATTTT.

This clonotype was seen many times. The CDR3 nucleotides read TGTGCCAGCGACAGGGGAACGGGGACTGAAGCTTTCTTT. It translates to CASDRGTGTEAFF. This rearrangement joins TRBV19 to TRBJ1-1; 8 nucleotides align to TRBD1. The CDR3 contains 13 residues. The germline V gene has CDR1 LNHDA and CDR2 SQIVND (reference sequence). V shed 9 bases and J 5 bases; nucleotides not matched to a gene: 8.

This clonotype occurred many times. The chain couples TRBV6-1 to TRBJ2-7, with 9 bases matching TRBD2. V shed 6 bases and J 7 bases; nucleotides not matched to a gene: 10. The CDR3 consists of 14 residues. Germline-derived CDR1 and CDR2 are MNHNS and SASEGT. Written as DNA, the CDR3 is TGTGCCAGCAGAGGGACTAGCCCCTTTGGGGAGCAGTACTTC. As protein: CASRGTSPFGEQYF.

This clonotype appeared a few times. This rearrangement joins TRBV28 to TRBJ2-5; D remains ambiguous. Germline V lookup: CDR1 MDHEN, CDR2 SYDVKM. Deletions cut 6 bases from V and 2 bases from J, with 19 bases between. The CDR3 extends over 16 amino acids. In nucleotides, the CDR3 is TGTGCCAGCAGCTCTCGCCGGGCCGCTGAACAAGAGACCCAGTACTTC. Protein: CASSSRRAAEQETQYF.

Regarding this clonotype: At one boundary the junction diverges from the germline segment, which might be a read error. V usage is TRBV11-1 and J usage is TRBJ2-3, with unresolved D. The CDR3 runs 15 residues. Per the germline V gene, CDR1 is SGHAT and CDR2 is FQDESV (reference sequence). CDR3 residues: CASSQAGVETDTQYF. The DNA of the CDR3 is TGCGCCAGCAGCCAAGCTGGGGTCGAGACAGATACGCAGTATTTT.

This clonotype was picked up many times. The chain has TRBV3-1 and TRBJ2-7, with a tentative D call TRBD1 (6 bases). Trimming stripped 2 bases from V and 6 bases from J, with 14 bases between. The CDR3 totals 14 residues. The germline V gene encodes CDR1 LGHDT and CDR2 YNNKEL (reference sequence). The CDR3 DNA reads as TGTGCCAGCAGCCAACGGGACACTGACATCGAGCAGTACTTC. Translating gives CASSQRDTDIEQYF.

This clonotype has ten or more counts. The V gene is TRBV29-1, the J gene TRBJ1-2; 8 positions match TRBD1. The J segment lost 6 bases and the V segment lost 4 bases, leaving 10 bases of the junction unmatched. CDR1 SQVTM and CDR2 ANQGSEA come from the germline V gene. The CDR3 covers 14 residues. The CDR3 loop reads CSVGSYRGYDGYTF. CDR3 DNA: TGCAGCGTTGGAAGCTACAGGGGGTATGATGGCTACACCTTC.

This clonotype was seen a handful of times. This chain joins TRBV18 and TRBJ1-4; the D gene is possibly TRBD1 (5 bases). The germline V gene has CDR1 KGHSH and CDR2 LQKENI. Trimming removed 3 bases at V and 8 bases at J, with 16 bases between. This CDR3 spans 15 amino acids. CDR3 coding DNA: TGTGCCAGCTCACCCACCGGGGCCCGTAGAGAAAAACTGTTTTTT. Its protein is CASSPTGARREKLFF.

This clonotype appeared once. V gene TRBV9 combines with J gene TRBJ2-7, with TRBD1 matching over 10 bases. This CDR3 has 15 amino acids. Germline lookup yields CDR1 SGDLS and CDR2 YYNGEE. V lost 0 bases to trimming and J lost 3 bases; unmatched junction nucleotides: 3. The CDR3 sequence: CASSVGTGGIYEQYF. Written as DNA, the CDR3 is TGTGCCAGCAGCGTAGGGACAGGGGGGATCTACGAGCAGTACTTC.